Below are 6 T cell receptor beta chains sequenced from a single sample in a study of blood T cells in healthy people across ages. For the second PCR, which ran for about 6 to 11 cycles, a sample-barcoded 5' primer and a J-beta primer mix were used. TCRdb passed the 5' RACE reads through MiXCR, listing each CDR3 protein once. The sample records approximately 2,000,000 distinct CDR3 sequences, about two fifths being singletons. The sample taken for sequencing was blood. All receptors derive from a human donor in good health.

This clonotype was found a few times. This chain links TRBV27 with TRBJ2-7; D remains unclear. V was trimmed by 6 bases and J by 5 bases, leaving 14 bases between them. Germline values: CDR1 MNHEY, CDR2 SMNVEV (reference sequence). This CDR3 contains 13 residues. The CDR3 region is CASSRRRADEQYF. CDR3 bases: TGTGCCAGCAGCCGGAGAAGGGCCGACGAGCAGTACTTC.

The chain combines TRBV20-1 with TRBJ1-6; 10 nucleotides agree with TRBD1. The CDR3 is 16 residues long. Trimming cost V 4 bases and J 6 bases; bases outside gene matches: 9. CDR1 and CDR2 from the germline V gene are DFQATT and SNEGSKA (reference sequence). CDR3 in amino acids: CSATRRRTGGNSPLHF. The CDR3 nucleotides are TGCAGTGCTACGAGAAGGAGGACAGGGGGTAATTCACCCCTCCACTTT.

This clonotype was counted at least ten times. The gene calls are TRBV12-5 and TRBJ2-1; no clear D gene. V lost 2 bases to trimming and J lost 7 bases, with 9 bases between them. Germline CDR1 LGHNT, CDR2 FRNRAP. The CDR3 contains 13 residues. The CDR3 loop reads CASGLSVGNEQFF. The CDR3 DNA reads TGTGCTAGTGGTTTGTCAGTAGGTAATGAGCAGTTCTTC.

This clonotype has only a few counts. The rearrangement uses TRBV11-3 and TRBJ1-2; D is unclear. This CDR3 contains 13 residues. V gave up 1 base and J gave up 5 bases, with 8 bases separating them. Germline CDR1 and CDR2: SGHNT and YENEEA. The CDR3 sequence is CASSLGPHYGYTF. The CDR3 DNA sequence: TGTGCCAGCAGCTTAGGCCCTCATTATGGCTACACCTTC.

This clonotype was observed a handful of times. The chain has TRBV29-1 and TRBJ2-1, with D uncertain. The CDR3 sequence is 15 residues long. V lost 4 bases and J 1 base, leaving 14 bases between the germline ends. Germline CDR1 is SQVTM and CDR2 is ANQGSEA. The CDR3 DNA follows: TGCAGCGTTGTAGACGTACTCGGGTCCTACAATGAGCAGTTCTTC. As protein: CSVVDVLGSYNEQFF.

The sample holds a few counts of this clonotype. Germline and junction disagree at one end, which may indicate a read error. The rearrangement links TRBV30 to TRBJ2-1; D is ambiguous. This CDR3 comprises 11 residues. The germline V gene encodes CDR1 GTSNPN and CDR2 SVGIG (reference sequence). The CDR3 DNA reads TGTGCCTGGAGCCCGCAGTTCGAGCAGTTTTTC. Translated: CAWSPQFEQFF.